This T cell receptor beta chain emerged from a study of T cells in Graves' hyperthyroidism and ophthalmopathy (dated by TCRdb to the late 2010s). For the wider study: To identify TCR V-J signatures that set the groups apart, the researchers used a discovery cohort of more than 95 patients, made up of 40 to 45 with Graves' ophthalmopathy and some 58 with stable Graves' hyperthyroidism. Whether ophthalmopathy could be predicted prospectively was tested in an independent validation cohort made up of 18 to 20 hyperthyroidism patients plus 17 patients who later progressed to ophthalmopathy. The 90 to 100 discovery patients were randomly split 7:3 into training and test sets. Thyroid tissue and blood T-cell repertoires from six Graves' hyperthyroidism patients were also compared in the study. After sampling, hyperthyroidism patients received methimazole starting at 30 mg daily, and ophthalmopathy patients received high-dose intravenous methylprednisolone. TCR Vbeta CDR3 sequencing of approximately 140 peripheral blood samples (under 45 ophthalmopathy, over 70 hyperthyroidism and roughly 17 progressor patients) is reported in the paper.

TCR beta CDR3 regions were amplified from RNA transcripts. The first round of RT-PCR for the TCR CDR3 was performed with the HTBI primer set and the Qiagen OneStep RT-PCR kit. The libraries were constructed in a second round of multiplex PCR and then size-selected and purified. The libraries were sequenced on an Illumina HiSeq2000 using paired-end 100 bp reads. For the original study's pipeline: SOAPnuke was used to process the raw data, with reads discarded if the reads contained adapters or uncalled bases, had a mean Phred below 15, or lacked an exact constant-primer or identifier match. COPE v1.2.5 was used to merge the high-quality paired reads, and each unique nucleotide sequence was defined as a clonotype. MiTCR v1.1 was used to align the clonotypes against IMGT TRBV, TRBD and TRBJ reference segments. Only V-J combinations with frequency above 0.0001, covering about 99% of repertoires, were analysed. A TCS score was defined as the ratio between F50 (clonal expansion) and ExV (chaos), using BLOSUM62-based TCRdist between CDR3 peptides within each V-J. Welch's t-statistics and random forest reduced around 550 V-J features to under 15, which were used in a naive Bayes classifier (R e1071). The similarity between thyroid and blood repertoires was quantified using the Morisita-Horn index. TCRdb's own reprocessing of the public reads used fastp at Q25 and MiXCR and kept productive beta chains. Here each entry gathers all rows of one CDR3 protein and keeps the most common genes and DNA. TCRdb, rather than the study authors, made the V and J calls. The sample includes roughly 500,000 distinct CDR3 sequences, with over 35% observed a single time. The ten largest clones represent about 40% of the sample.

Notes on this clonotype: It has no known antigen specificity. Per-nucleotide qualities are absent, and no much larger clonotype sits a single base away.

Patients with uncontrolled infections, other autoimmune diseases, pregnancy or lactation were excluded. Clinical symptoms, serum thyroxine and TRAb, thyroid ultrasound, and orbital computed tomography formed the basis for the diagnoses. Trizol reagent was used to extract total RNA, and RNA quality was then checked on an Agilent 2100 Bioanalyzer. General study outcomes and caveats: Most expanded thyroid clonotypes (frequency above 0.001) were also detected in blood, suggesting blood repertoires may reflect thyroid immune responses. A 13 V-J signature model separated ophthalmopathy from stable hyperthyroidism, with 87.88% sensitivity and roughly 82% specificity in cross-validation and 80%/75% in testing. Sample size was not statistically predetermined, and investigators were not blinded to group allocation. In validation, progression to ophthalmopathy was predicted by the model with almost 71% sensitivity and 72% to 85% specificity, a median of 6.5 months before onset.

Including the terminal cysteine and phenylalanine, the CDR3 comprises 15 residues. Kept here is only the CDR3 DNA, which spans 45 bases and is read in frame from base 1. Here V drops 6 bases and J drops 7 bases, and the junction holds 9 bases not matched to any gene. Source material: peripheral blood or thyroid tissue (not recorded which). This clonotype was sampled from an adult woman with Graves' disease, either hyperthyroidism or ophthalmopathy (not recorded which). Recombination connected TRBV12-3 or TRBV12-4 to TRBJ1-5; TRBD1 fits 10 bases in the junction. The nucleotide sequence is TGTGCCAGCAGCTCGGGACAGGGGCCGCTCCAGCCCCAGCATTTT. Its translation reads: CASSSGQGPLQPQHF.